The 21 T cell receptor beta chains reported below all come from one sample, sequenced in a study of T cell repertoires in cytomegalovirus infection. Their antigens remain unidentified. MiXCR, applied by TCRdb to the reads, yields one record per CDR3 protein. The sample shows approximately 340,000 distinct CDR3 sequences, about 29% of them seen only once. The sequenced sample was cultured PBMCs, obtained from culture after CMV antigen stimulation. These receptors were obtained from a human donor in good health (CMV status not recorded). Some clones in this sample may be carry-over from other donors' samples.

This clonotype was detected only a few times. The chain has TRBV12-3 or TRBV12-4 and TRBJ1-5; TRBD1 matches 9 bases. The CDR3 is 18 residues long. The V segment lost 7 bases and the J segment 2 bases; nucleotides outside the gene matches: 15. CDR3 in DNA: TGTGCCAGCACCGAGGGGGACAGGGATAATTCTCGCAATCAGCCCCAGCATTTT. This encodes CASTEGDRDNSRNQPQHF.

This clonotype was seen a handful of times. The V call is TRBV7-6, the J call TRBJ1-5, with a tentative D call TRBD1 (5 bases). The germline CDR1 and CDR2 sequences are SGHVS and FNYEAQ. The CDR3 consists of 17 residues. V shed 0 bases and J shed 2 bases, with 14 bases lying between them. CDR3 sequence reads: CASSLALAGWGNQPQHF. CDR3 nucleotide sequence: TGTGCCAGCAGCTTAGCGCTGGCAGGGTGGGGCAATCAGCCCCAGCATTTT.

This clonotype has more than one count but fewer than ten. The chain is built from TRBV27 and TRBJ1-6; D might be TRBD1 (5 bases). Trimming pared 2 bases from V and 6 bases from J, leaving 17 bases between. The CDR3 loop spans 17 amino acids. Looked up from germline, CDR1 is MNHEY and CDR2 is SMNVEV (reference sequence). The chain's CDR3 is CASSLRPRVVGNSPLHF. The CDR3 region has the DNA TGTGCCAGCAGTTTACGCCCCAGGGTAGTGGGTAATTCACCCCTCCACTTT.

This clonotype was seen a handful of times. The genes are TRBV27 and TRBJ2-1; 8 positions match TRBD1. The ends lost 3 bases at V and 8 bases at J; junction bases unmatched: 15. Per germline, CDR1 MNHEY and CDR2 SMNVEV (reference sequence). The CDR3 consists of 17 residues. This CDR3 is CASSFRDRIHPVDEQFF. The CDR3 DNA reads TGTGCCAGCAGTTTCCGGGACAGGATTCACCCCGTCGATGAGCAGTTCTTC.

About this clonotype: Given a much more abundant clone one base away, this may be a read error. The genes are TRBV7-2 and TRBJ1-3; possibly TRBD1 for D (5 bases). The CDR3 runs to 15 residues. Germline assignment: CDR1 SGHTA and CDR2 FQGNSA. CDR3 nucleotide sequence: TGTGCCTGCAGCTTAGAGGCAGGGACGGGAAACACCATATATTTT. Its protein is CACSLEAGTGNTIYF.

V and J are TRBV28 and TRBJ2-7; TRBD2 aligns across 7 bases. After removal of 6 bases from V and 5 bases from J, the junction contained 16 bases not matched to a gene. The V gene's germline CDR1 is MDHEN and CDR2 SYDVKM. This CDR3 has 16 residues. The chain's CDR3 is CASSSPMAGAYNEQYF. In DNA form, the CDR3 reads TGTGCCAGCAGCTCACCCATGGCGGGAGCGTACAACGAGCAGTACTTC.

V gene TRBV27 combines with J gene TRBJ2-7; possible D gene TRBD1, 6 bases. Per germline, CDR1 MNHEY and CDR2 SMNVEV (reference sequence). The V and J ends lost 8 bases and 3 bases respectively, with 11 bases between them. This CDR3 spans 12 amino acids. The CDR3 sequence: CASSDSLYEQYF. The CDR3 DNA reads TGTGCCAGCTCGGACAGTCTCTACGAGCAGTACTTC.

This chain joins TRBV6-1 and TRBJ2-5; TRBD2 aligns across 12 bases. The CDR3 runs 20 residues. Germline CDR1 reads MNHNS; CDR2 reads SASEGT. The V and J ends lost 1 base and 5 bases, in that order; junction bases with no gene match: 17. CDR3 protein: CASSEEIGTSGPPGGETQYF. The CDR3 DNA is TGTGCCAGCAGTGAAGAGATCGGGACTAGCGGGCCTCCCGGGGGGGAGACCCAGTACTTC.

This clonotype was observed a handful of times. V and J are TRBV20-1 and TRBJ1-2; 11 positions agree with TRBD1. The CDR3 has 14 amino acids. In germline, CDR1 is DFQATT, CDR2 SNEGSKA (reference sequence). Losses at the gene ends were 2 bases for V and 6 bases for J; bases not matched to a gene: 5. The DNA of the CDR3 is TGCAGTGCTAGACCCACGGACAGGGGGCATGGCTACACCTTC. As protein: CSARPTDRGHGYTF.

This clonotype was seen only a few times. The chain couples TRBV7-9 to TRBJ1-4; D perhaps matches TRBD1 (5 bases). The CDR3 extends over 18 amino acids. Trimming removed 1 base from V and 3 bases from J, with 18 bases in between. CDR1 is SEHNR, CDR2 FQNEAQ, per germline (reference sequence). CDR3 protein: CASSLGKGVGGSNEKLFF. Here the CDR3 DNA reads TGTGCCAGCAGCTTAGGGAAAGGGGTCGGCGGATCTAATGAAAAACTGTTTTTT.

This clonotype occurred a few times. This rearrangement joins TRBV6-2 or TRBV6-3 to TRBJ2-2, with D unresolved. Trimming pared 7 bases from V and 6 bases from J, leaving 9 bases between. Germline V gene sequence: CDR1 MNHEY, CDR2 SVGEGT. The CDR3 covers 12 residues. CDR3 nucleotides: TGTGCCAGCAATCCCGCCGCCGGGGAGCTGTTTTTT. As protein: CASNPAAGELFF.

This clonotype was counted a few times. The genes are TRBV7-9 and TRBJ1-4; 8 positions agree with TRBD1. The CDR3 sequence is 17 residues long. V lost 5 bases and J lost 7; bases outside the gene matches: 15. Germline values: CDR1 SEHNR, CDR2 FQNEAQ (reference sequence). The CDR3 sequence: CASSPSYTGGTREKLFF. The DNA of the CDR3 is TGTGCCAGCAGCCCGAGTTATACAGGGGGGACGCGTGAAAAACTGTTTTTT.

This clonotype was counted once. This chain links TRBV28 with TRBJ2-7; TRBD2 is a possible D gene (7 bases). Germline V gives CDR1 MDHEN, CDR2 SYDVKM. Trimming took off 1 base at V and 7 bases at J, with 17 bases between the two ends. The CDR3 covers 15 residues. CDR3: CASSLFGGERGEQYF. Written as DNA, the CDR3 is TGTGCCAGCAGTTTATTTGGGGGGGAGAGGGGGGAGCAGTACTTC.

This clonotype was observed a few times. The rearrangement uses TRBV4-1 and TRBJ2-2; D tentatively reads TRBD1 or TRBD2 (5 bases each). Germline lookup yields CDR1 MGHRA and CDR2 YSYEKL. This CDR3 contains 15 residues. Trimming cost V 6 bases and J 5 bases, with 16 bases left between them. The CDR3 region is CASSSTRVATGELFF. Here the CDR3 DNA reads TGCGCCAGCAGTTCCACCAGGGTAGCGACCGGGGAGCTGTTTTTT.

This sequence joins TRBV20-1 and TRBJ2-3; 8 bases fit TRBD2. Trimming took 3 bases from V and 3 from J; bases not matched to a gene: 5. This CDR3 region has 14 residues. The germline V gene encodes CDR1 DFQATT and CDR2 SNEGSKA (reference sequence). In nucleotides, the CDR3 is TGCAGTGCTAGGACCAGCGGGAGAACAGATACGCAGTATTTT. Translated: CSARTSGRTDTQYF.

The genes are TRBV12-3 or TRBV12-4 and TRBJ1-5; the match to TRBD1 covers 7 bases. J was trimmed by 0 bases and V by 3 bases; bases with no gene match: 14. This CDR3 region has 19 residues. CDR3 in amino acids: CASSFEPPGQLYSNQPQHF. In DNA, the CDR3 is TGTGCCAGCAGTTTCGAGCCTCCGGGACAGCTCTATAGCAATCAGCCCCAGCATTTT.

V gene TRBV4-1 combines with J gene TRBJ2-5; weak D call: TRBD1 (5 bases). Germline V lookup: CDR1 MGHRA, CDR2 YSYEKL. V lost 1 base and J 2 bases, leaving 11 bases between the germline ends. The CDR3 runs 15 residues. CDR3 loop: CASSQGAGPQETQYF. For the CDR3, the DNA is TGCGCCAGCAGCCAAGGCGCAGGGCCGCAAGAGACCCAGTACTTC.

This sequence joins TRBV29-1 and TRBJ1-2; no firm D call. Trimming took 4 bases from V and 2 from J, leaving 8 bases between them. There are 12 residues in the CDR3. The germline V gene has CDR1 SQVTM and CDR2 ANQGSEA. The CDR3 spells CSVVVLNYGYTF. The CDR3 nucleotides are TGCAGCGTTGTAGTCCTGAACTATGGCTACACCTTC.

The chain couples TRBV11-2 to TRBJ2-3; 7 bases are shared with TRBD1. V was pared by 5 bases and J by 5 bases, with 7 bases of the junction left unmatched. The V gene's germline CDR1 is SGHAT and CDR2 FQNNGV. The CDR3 runs to 14 residues. CDR3 DNA sequence: TGTGCCAGCAGCCTACCCTCAGGGGGAGATACGCAGTATTTT. It encodes CASSLPSGGDTQYF.

This clonotype was detected only a few times. This rearrangement joins TRBV7-8 to TRBJ1-2; the D is unclear. The CDR3 totals 16 residues. Looked up from germline, CDR1 is SGHVS and CDR2 is FQNEAQ. The V end was cut by 3 bases, the J end by 3 bases, with 17 bases between. The CDR3 is CASSFRGERGYYGYTF. The CDR3 DNA reads as TGTGCCAGCAGCTTCCGCGGGGAACGTGGCTACTATGGCTACACCTTC. Full variable domain (remainder filled in from reference TRBV7-8 and TRBJ1-2): GAGVSQSPRYKVAKRGQDVALRCDPISGHVSLFWYQQALGQGPEFLTYFQNEAQLDKSGLPSDRFFAERPEGSVSTLKIQRTQQEDSAVYLCASSFRGERGYYGYTFGSGTRLTVV.

V is TRBV25-1 and J is TRBJ2-3, with D hard to call. Germline V gene sequence: CDR1 MGHDK, CDR2 SYGVNS. Trimming stripped 3 bases from V and 6 bases from J, with 7 bases between. CDR3 size: 12 residues. The CDR3 DNA reads as TGTGCCAGCAGTGACCAGTCCGATACGCAGTATTTT. Its protein is CASSDQSDTQYF.